This TCR beta chain was sequenced for a study of high-grade serous ovarian cancer treatment subgroups. Study-level background: Each sample yielded on average about 7,000 unique TCR beta rearrangements from around 14,000 reads.

Findings and limits, study-wide: Different patients shared almost no repertoire; same-patient tumors shared about 0.1 to 0.8. These tumor repertoires lack spatial information from bulk sequencing. Clonal relatedness tracked neoantigen level, and by trend copy number and mutation load.

The germline gives CDR1 SGDLS, CDR2 YYNGEE. CDR3 length: 13 amino acids. Trimming took off 3 bases at V and 6 bases at J, with 10 bases between the two ends. Only in-frame clones appear in the TCRdb table, and some are missing; sequencing was by immunoSEQ multiplex PCR. This table has approximately 4,200 clones, about 78% appearing once. In the case of this clone: Its target is unknown.

The tumor samples were collected prior to definitive surgery or chemotherapy. Sequenced input: tumor tissue. The sequence came from a human donor with high-grade serous ovarian cancer. V gene TRBV9 combines with J gene TRBJ2-1; D is possibly TRBD1 (5 bases). CDR3 protein: CASSATGANEQFF. DNA for the CDR3: TGTGCCAGCAGCGCCACAGGTGCCAATGAGCAGTTCTTC.